The source of this T cell receptor (beta chain) is a study of CD8+CD57+ T cells in acquired aplastic anemia. Across the study: Sorted cells (CD4+ and CD8+) yielded DNA amounts that averaged around 3.5 ug. Reads per healthy sample averaged around 9.9 million (CD4+) and fewer than 13 million (CD8+).

With regard to this clonotype: Its matching antigen is unknown.

Losses at the gene ends were 5 bases for V and 10 bases for J; bases not matched to a gene: 9. Per the germline V gene, CDR1 is KGHDR and CDR2 is SFDVKD. This CDR3 contains 15 residues. Study-wide results and caveats: In CD8+ cells, Simpson's diversity showed no significant difference between patients and controls.

Genomic DNA served as template for TCR beta VDJ and CDR3 profiling. MiXCR, applied by TCRdb to the reads, yields one record per CDR3 protein. The table has roughly 64,000 distinct CDR3 sequences, around 50% seen once. V gene TRBV24-1 combines with J gene TRBJ2-1; TRBD2 matches at 11 bases. Material for sequencing was sorted CD4+, CD8+, or CD8+CD57+ T cells (not recorded which) from PBMCs. The sequence was obtained from a human donor in good health, serving as a control. CDR3: CATSGTSGSRGEQFF. The CDR3 DNA reads TGTGCCACCAGTGGTACTAGCGGGAGTAGAGGGGAGCAGTTCTTC.